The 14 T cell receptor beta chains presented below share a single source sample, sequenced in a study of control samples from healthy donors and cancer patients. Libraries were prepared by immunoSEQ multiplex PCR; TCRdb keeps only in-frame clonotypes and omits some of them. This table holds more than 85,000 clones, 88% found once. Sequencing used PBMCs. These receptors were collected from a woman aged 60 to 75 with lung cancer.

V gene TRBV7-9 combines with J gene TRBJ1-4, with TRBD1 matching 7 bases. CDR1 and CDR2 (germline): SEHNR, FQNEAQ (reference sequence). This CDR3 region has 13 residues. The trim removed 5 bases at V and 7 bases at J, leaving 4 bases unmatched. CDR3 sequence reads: CASSQDRVEKLFF. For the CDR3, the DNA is TGTGCCAGCAGCCAAGACAGGGTTGAAAAACTGTTTTTT.

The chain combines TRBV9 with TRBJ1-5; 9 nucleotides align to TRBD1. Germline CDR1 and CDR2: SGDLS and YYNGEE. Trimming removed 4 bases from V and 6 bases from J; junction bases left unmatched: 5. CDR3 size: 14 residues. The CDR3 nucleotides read TGTGCCAGCAGCAAAGGGACAGGGATTCAGCCCCAGCATTTT. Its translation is CASSKGTGIQPQHF. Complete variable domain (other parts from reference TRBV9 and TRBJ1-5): DSGVTQTPKHLITATGQRVTLRCSPRSGDLSVYWYQQSLDQGLQFLIQYYNGEERAKGNILERFSAQQFPDLHSELNLSSLELGDSALYFCASSKGTGIQPQHFGDGTRLSIL.

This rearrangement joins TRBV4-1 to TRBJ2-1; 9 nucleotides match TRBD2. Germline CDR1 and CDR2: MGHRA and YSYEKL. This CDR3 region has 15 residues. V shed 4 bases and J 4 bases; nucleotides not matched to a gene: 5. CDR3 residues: CASSLRLAAYNEQFF. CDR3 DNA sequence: TGCGCCAGCAGCCTAAGACTAGCGGCGTACAATGAGCAGTTCTTC.

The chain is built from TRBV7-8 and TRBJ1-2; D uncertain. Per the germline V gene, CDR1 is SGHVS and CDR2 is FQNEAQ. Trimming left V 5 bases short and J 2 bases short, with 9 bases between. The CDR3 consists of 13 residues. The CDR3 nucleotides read TGTGCCAGCAGCGTTGGATCGAACTATGGCTACACCTTC. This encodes CASSVGSNYGYTF.

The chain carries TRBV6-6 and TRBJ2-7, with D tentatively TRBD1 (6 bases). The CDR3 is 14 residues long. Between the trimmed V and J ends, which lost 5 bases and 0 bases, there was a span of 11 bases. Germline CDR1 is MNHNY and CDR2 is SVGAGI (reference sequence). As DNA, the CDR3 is TGTGCCAGCAGTCTTACAGGGAGCTCCTACGAGCAGTACTTC. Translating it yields CASSLTGSSYEQYF.

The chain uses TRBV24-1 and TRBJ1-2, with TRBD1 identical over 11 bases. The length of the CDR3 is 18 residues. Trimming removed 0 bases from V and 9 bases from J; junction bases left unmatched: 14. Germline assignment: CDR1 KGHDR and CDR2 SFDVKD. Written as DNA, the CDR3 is TGTGCCACCAGTGATTTGCTGGACAGGGGGCGCATTGGCGGGAGCTACACCTTC. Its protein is CATSDLLDRGRIGGSYTF.

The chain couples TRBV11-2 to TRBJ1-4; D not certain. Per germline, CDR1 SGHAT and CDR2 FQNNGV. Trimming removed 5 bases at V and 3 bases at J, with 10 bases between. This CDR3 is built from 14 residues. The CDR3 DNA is TGTGCCAGCAGCCCGAGTCGGGCTAATGAAAAACTGTTTTTT. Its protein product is CASSPSRANEKLFF.

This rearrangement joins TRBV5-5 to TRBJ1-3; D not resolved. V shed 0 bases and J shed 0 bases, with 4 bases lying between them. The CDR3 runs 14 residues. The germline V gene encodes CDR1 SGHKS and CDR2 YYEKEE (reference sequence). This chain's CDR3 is CASSLESSGNTIYF. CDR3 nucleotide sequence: TGTGCCAGCAGCTTGGAGAGCTCTGGAAACACCATATATTTT.

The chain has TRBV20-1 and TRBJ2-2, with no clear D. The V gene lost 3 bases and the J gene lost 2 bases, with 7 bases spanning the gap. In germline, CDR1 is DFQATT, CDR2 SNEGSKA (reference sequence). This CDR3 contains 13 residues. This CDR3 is CSASSLNTGELFF. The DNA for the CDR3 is TGCAGTGCTAGTAGCCTAAACACCGGGGAGCTGTTTTTT.

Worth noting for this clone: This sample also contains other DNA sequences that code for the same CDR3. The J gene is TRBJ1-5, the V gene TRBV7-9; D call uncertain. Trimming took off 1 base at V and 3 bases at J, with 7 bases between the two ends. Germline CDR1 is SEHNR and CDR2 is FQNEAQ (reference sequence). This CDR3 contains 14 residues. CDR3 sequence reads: CASSLDGFNQPQHF. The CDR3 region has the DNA TGTGCCAGCAGCTTAGACGGTTTCAATCAGCCCCAGCATTTT.

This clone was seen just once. The CDR3 spells CASSAGQGLGNTEAFF. DNA of the CDR3: TGTGCCAGCTCCGCGGGACAGGGGTTGGGGAACACTGAAGCTTTCTTT. The chain combines TRBV18 with TRBJ1-1; 10 positions agree with TRBD1. J gave up 1 base and V 6 bases, and 8 bases lay outside the gene matches. This CDR3 has 16 residues. CDR1 KGHSH and CDR2 LQKENI come from the germline V gene. Full variable domain (rest looked up from reference TRBV18 and TRBJ1-1): NAGVMQNPRHLVRRRGQEARLRCSPMKGHSHVYWYRQLPEEGLKFMVYLQKENIIDESGMPKERFSAEFPKEGPSILRIQQVVRGDSAAYFCASSAGQGLGNTEAFFGQGTRLTVV.

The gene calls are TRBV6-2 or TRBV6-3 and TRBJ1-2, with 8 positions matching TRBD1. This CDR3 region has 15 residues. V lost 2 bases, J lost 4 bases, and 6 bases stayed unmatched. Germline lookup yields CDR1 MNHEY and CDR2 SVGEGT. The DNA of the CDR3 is TGTGCCAGCAGTTACGGACAGGGAGGTCTCTATGGCTACACCTTC. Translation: CASSYGQGGLYGYTF.

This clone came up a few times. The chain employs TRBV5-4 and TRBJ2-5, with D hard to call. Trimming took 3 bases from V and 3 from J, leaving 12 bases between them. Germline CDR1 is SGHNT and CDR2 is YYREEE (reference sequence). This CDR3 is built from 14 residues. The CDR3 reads CASSSRRSEETQYF. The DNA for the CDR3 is TGTGCCAGCAGCTCTAGACGTTCGGAAGAGACCCAGTACTTC.

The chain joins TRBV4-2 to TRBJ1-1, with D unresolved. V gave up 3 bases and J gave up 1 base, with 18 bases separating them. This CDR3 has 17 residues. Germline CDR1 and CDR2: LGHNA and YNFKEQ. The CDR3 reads CASSQDLGRTANTEAFF. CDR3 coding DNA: TGTGCCAGCAGCCAGGATCTAGGAAGGACGGCGAACACTGAAGCTTTCTTT.